This TCR beta chain was recorded in a study of cytomegalovirus exposure and HLA in healthy donors. Study-wide points: The study flagged roughly 150 TCR beta chains as cytomegalovirus-associated. CMV antigen specificity was confirmed in vitro for three CMV-associated chains.

In regard to this clone: Its antigen is not known.

CDR1 MNHNS and CDR2 SASEGT come from the germline V gene. V lost 8 bases and J lost 9, with 14 bases in between. The CDR3 is 13 residues long. The study ran its PCR with 60 Vbeta and 13 Jbeta primers. Assay used: immunoSEQ multiplex PCR; TCRdb lists only in-frame clones, some missing. The table has more than 85,000 clones, roughly two thirds seen once. The receptor's source is a man aged 40-55 years in good health and CMV-seronegative. Sequencing input: PBMCs. The chain has TRBV6-1 and TRBJ1-6, with D unclear. CDR3 sequence: CASASGIRSPLHF. CDR3 nucleotide sequence: TGTGCCAGCGCCTCGGGAATTCGTTCACCCCTCCACTTT.